This entry lists 21 T cell receptor beta chains sequenced from one sample in a study of blood T cell repertoires in COVID-19. The assay was immunoSEQ multiplex PCR, and TCRdb's table has in-frame clones only and misses some. The table lists about 260,000 clones, about 89% of them singletons, with about 9.2% in the top ten. Source material: peripheral blood. These TCRs come from a middle-aged man who had recovered from COVID-19.

The chain joins TRBV7-2 to TRBJ2-5; 7 nucleotides agree with TRBD2. The V gene's germline CDR1 is SGHTA and CDR2 FQGNSA. V shed 6 bases, J shed 0 bases, and the junction held 7 bases outside the gene matches. CDR3 size: 15 residues. CDR3 DNA: TGTGCCAGCAGTTCCCAAAGCGGGAACCAAGAGACCCAGTACTTC. Residues: CASSSQSGNQETQYF. Full variable domain (remainder filled in from reference TRBV7-2 and TRBJ2-5): GAGVSQSPSNKVTEKGKDVELRCDPISGHTALYWYRQSLGQGLEFLIYFQGNSAPDKSGLPSDRFSAERTGGSVSTLTIQRTQQEDSAVYLCASSSQSGNQETQYFGPGTRLLVL.

The rearrangement joins TRBV7-2 to TRBJ2-3; TRBD2 is a possible D gene (5 bases). Germline V gene lookup returns CDR1 SGHTA and CDR2 FQGNSA. The CDR3 spans 16 residues. With 1 base removed from V and 0 bases from J, the gap between germline ends came to 11 bases. The CDR3 loop reads CASSLGLAASTDTQYF. DNA for the CDR3: TGTGCCAGCAGCTTAGGGCTAGCTGCTAGCACAGATACGCAGTATTTT.

The chain couples TRBV27 to TRBJ2-1, with 13 positions matching TRBD2. The trim removed 3 bases at V and 0 bases at J, leaving 5 bases unmatched. This CDR3 comprises 18 residues. CDR1 and CDR2 (germline): MNHEY, SMNVEV (reference sequence). For the CDR3, the DNA is TGTGCCAGCAGTTTCCCGACTAGCGGGAGGCCCTCCTACAATGAGCAGTTCTTC. As protein: CASSFPTSGRPSYNEQFF.

The chain links TRBV5-4 to TRBJ1-3; D not certain. Germline V gives CDR1 SGHNT, CDR2 YYREEE (reference sequence). The length of the CDR3 is 16 residues. V was pared by 0 bases and J by 4 bases, with 14 bases between. The CDR3 is CASSLGPSSGGNTIYF. The CDR3 DNA reads as TGTGCCAGCAGCTTGGGGCCTAGCTCAGGAGGAAACACCATATATTTT.

The chain has TRBV5-1 and TRBJ2-5; no definite D call. There are 14 residues in the CDR3. Trimming cost V 0 bases and J 2 bases, with 8 bases left between them. Germline CDR1 SGHRS, CDR2 YFSETQ. Here the CDR3 reads CASSLALRQETQYF. The CDR3 DNA is TGCGCCAGCAGCTTGGCCTTGCGGCAAGAGACCCAGTACTTC.

The chain employs TRBV29-1 and TRBJ2-1; 9 positions agree with TRBD1. Per the germline V gene, CDR1 is SQVTM and CDR2 is ANQGSEA. The CDR3 spans 13 residues. V gave up 3 bases and J gave up 10 bases; unmatched junction bases: 7. The CDR3 loop is CSVEGQGYREQFF. The DNA of the CDR3 is TGCAGCGTTGAGGGACAGGGATATAGGGAGCAGTTCTTC.

The rearrangement links TRBV6-5 to TRBJ1-2; D call uncertain. V shed 0 bases and J shed 4 bases, with 6 bases lying between them. Germline V gene data show CDR1 as MNHEY and CDR2 as SVGAGI. CDR3 size: 13 residues. The CDR3 DNA is TGTGCCAGCAGTTACTCCGGGATCTATGGCTACACCTTC. It is translated as CASSYSGIYGYTF.

The genes are TRBV18 and TRBJ2-3; no reliable D call. Germline loops: CDR1 KGHSH, CDR2 LQKENI. The CDR3 is 17 amino acids. V was shortened by 0 bases and J by 1 base, with 14 bases between the two germline ends. DNA of the CDR3: TGTGCCAGCTCACCACCGTTCTCTAGTAGTGGCACAGATACGCAGTATTTT. Translated: CASSPPFSSSGTDTQYF.

The chain combines TRBV28 with TRBJ1-2; D is unresolved. V shed 7 bases and J shed 7 bases, with 16 bases lying between them. The CDR3 loop spans 13 amino acids. Germline V gene sequence: CDR1 MDHEN, CDR2 SYDVKM. CDR3 sequence reads: CASTEGRVGGYTF. CDR3 bases: TGTGCCAGCACTGAAGGGCGGGTAGGTGGCTACACCTTC.

The rearrangement uses TRBV2 and TRBJ2-1; 9 bases line up with TRBD1. Germline V lookup: CDR1 SNHLY, CDR2 FYNNEI. The V gene end was trimmed by 8 bases and the J gene end by 8 bases; junction bases not matched to a gene: 4. The CDR3 spans 12 residues. In DNA, the CDR3 is TGTGCCAGCGCGTACAGGGGGCATGAGCAGTTCTTC. Amino acids: CASAYRGHEQFF.

V and J are TRBV20-1 and TRBJ2-7, with a weak D call TRBD1 (5 bases). The V end was cut by 5 bases, the J end by 5 bases, with 10 bases between. This CDR3 is 11 amino acids long. Germline V gene sequence: CDR1 DFQATT, CDR2 SNEGSKA (reference sequence). The CDR3 sequence: CSALDSHEQYF. CDR3 DNA: TGCAGTGCTTTAGACAGCCACGAGCAGTACTTC.

The sample holds one count of this clone. This chain joins TRBV6-5 and TRBJ1-2; D remains unclear. Trimming removed 2 bases at V and 5 bases at J, with 9 bases between. CDR3 size: 13 residues. CDR1 is MNHEY, CDR2 SVGAGI, per germline. CDR3 residues: CASSYGSGYGYTF. The CDR3 nucleotides read TGTGCCAGCAGTTACGGGTCAGGTTATGGCTACACCTTC.

V is TRBV6-5 and J is TRBJ2-5; D might be TRBD1 (6 bases). Deletions cut 1 base from V and 2 bases from J, with 8 bases between. CDR1 MNHEY and CDR2 SVGAGI come from the germline V gene. The CDR3 loop spans 14 amino acids. The CDR3 region is CASSYWGQQETQYF. The CDR3 DNA follows: TGTGCCAGCAGTTACTGGGGACAACAAGAGACCCAGTACTTC.

The gene calls are TRBV10-3 and TRBJ2-7, with D perhaps TRBD2 (6 bases). V lost 10 bases, J lost 1 base, and 14 bases lay in between. This CDR3 region has 13 residues. Germline values: CDR1 ENHRY, CDR2 SYGVKD. The CDR3 here is CASRYAGSYEQYF. The CDR3 region has the DNA TGTGCCAGCAGATATGCGGGGTCCTACGAGCAGTACTTC.

The V gene is TRBV5-4, the J gene TRBJ1-1, with TRBD1 matching over 7 bases. The CDR3 totals 14 residues. The germline gives CDR1 SGHNT, CDR2 YYREEE (reference sequence). V dropped 2 bases and J dropped 1; count of bases not matched to a gene: 2. The CDR3 sequence: CASSLGQANTEAFF. The CDR3 DNA is TGTGCCAGCAGCTTAGGACAGGCGAACACTGAAGCTTTCTTT.

The chain is built from TRBV9 and TRBJ2-2, with 8 bases identical to TRBD2. The CDR3 extends over 18 amino acids. The junction had 11 bases not matched to a gene; V was cut back by 0 bases and J by 4 bases. The germline V gene encodes CDR1 SGDLS and CDR2 YYNGEE. DNA of the CDR3: TGTGCCAGCAGCGTAGTTCCGCCACTAGCGGAGTCCACCGGGGAGCTGTTTTTT. This gives the protein CASSVVPPLAESTGELFF.

This CDR3 is CASSPSGGAYEQYF. The CDR3 DNA reads as TGCGCCAGCAGCCCTAGCGGGGGGGCCTACGAGCAGTACTTC. V gene TRBV5-1 combines with J gene TRBJ2-7, with 12 nucleotides matching TRBD2. V trimming: 4 bases; J trimming: 2 bases; junction bases outside the gene matches: 1. This CDR3 spans 14 amino acids. Per germline, CDR1 SGHRS and CDR2 YFSETQ. Based on the CDR3 plus reference TRBV5-1 and TRBJ2-7, the full variable domain is KAGVTQTPRYLIKTRGQQVTLSCSPISGHRSVSWYQQTPGQGLQFLFEYFSETQRNKGNFPGRFSGRQFSNSRSEMNVSTLELGDSALYLCASSPSGGAYEQYFGPGTRLTVT.

The V and J genes are TRBV19 and TRBJ2-6; tentatively, D is TRBD1 (5 bases). In germline, CDR1 is LNHDA, CDR2 SQIVND (reference sequence). V lost 7 bases to trimming and J lost 4 bases, with 14 bases between them. The CDR3 runs 15 residues. The CDR3 region is CASNSQGSGANVLTF. The CDR3 DNA is TGTGCCAGTAATTCCCAGGGTTCCGGGGCCAACGTCCTGACTTTC.

There are a few counts of this clone. The rearrangement links TRBV19 to TRBJ1-1, with D perhaps matching TRBD1 (6 bases). V dropped 3 bases and J dropped 4 bases, with 18 bases sitting between them. Germline V gene sequence: CDR1 LNHDA, CDR2 SQIVND (reference sequence). CDR3 size: 16 residues. In DNA, the CDR3 is TGTGCCAGTAGTATGGCCGGACTGGGCAGGGGCACTGAAGCTTTCTTT. It encodes CASSMAGLGRGTEAFF. The full variable domain, its missing parts supplied by reference TRBV19 and TRBJ1-1, is DGGITQSPKYLFRKEGQNVTLSCEQNLNHDAMYWYRQDPGQGLRLIYYSQIVNDFQKGDIAEGYSVSREKKESFPLTVTSAQKNPTAFYLCASSMAGLGRGTEAFFGQGTRLTVV.

The V gene is TRBV5-5, the J gene TRBJ2-3, with 9 bases lining up with TRBD1. V dropped 4 bases and J dropped 4; count of bases not matched to a gene: 7. Per germline, CDR1 SGHKS and CDR2 YYEKEE (reference sequence). CDR3 length: 15 residues. CDR3 nucleotide sequence: TGTGCCAGCAGCGGATTGTGGACAGGGGCAGATACGCAGTATTTT. Amino acid sequence: CASSGLWTGADTQYF.

This clone occurred a few times. This sequence joins TRBV11-1 and TRBJ2-7; 9 bases agree with TRBD2. Trimming removed 2 bases from V and 4 bases from J; junction bases left unmatched: 6. This CDR3 region has 15 residues. Germline V gene sequence: CDR1 SGHAT, CDR2 FQDESV (reference sequence). The DNA of the CDR3 is TGTGCCAGCAGCTTAAGGGCTAGCGGGACATACGAGCAGTACTTC. Encoded protein: CASSLRASGTYEQYF.